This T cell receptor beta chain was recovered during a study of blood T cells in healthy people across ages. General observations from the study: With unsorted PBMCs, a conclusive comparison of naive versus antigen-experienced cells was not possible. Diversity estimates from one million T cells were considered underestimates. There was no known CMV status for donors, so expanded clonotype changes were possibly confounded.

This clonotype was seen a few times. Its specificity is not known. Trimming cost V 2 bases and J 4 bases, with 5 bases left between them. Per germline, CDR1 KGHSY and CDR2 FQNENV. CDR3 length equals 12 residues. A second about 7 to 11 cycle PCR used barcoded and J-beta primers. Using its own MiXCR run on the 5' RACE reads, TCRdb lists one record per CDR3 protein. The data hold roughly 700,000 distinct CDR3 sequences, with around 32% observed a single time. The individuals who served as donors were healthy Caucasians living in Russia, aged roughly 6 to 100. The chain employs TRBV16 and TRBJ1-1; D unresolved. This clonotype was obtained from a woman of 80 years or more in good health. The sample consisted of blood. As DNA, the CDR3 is TGTGCCAGCAGCCAACATAGCACTGAAGCTTTCTTT. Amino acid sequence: CASSQHSTEAFF.